The 8 T cell receptor beta chains in this list originate from one sample, sequenced in a study of T cell changes during pregnancy in multiple sclerosis. The assay was immunoSEQ multiplex PCR, and TCRdb's table has in-frame clones only and misses some. The sample shows approximately 50,000 clones, roughly 94% of them seen only once. The source was CD4+ T cells from peripheral blood mononuclear cells, collected in the third trimester of pregnancy. Receptor source: a female donor with multiple sclerosis, enrolled in a pregnancy study.

The chain employs TRBV19 and TRBJ1-1, with TRBD1 as a possible D gene (6 bases). The CDR3 sequence is 12 residues long. The V gene's germline CDR1 is LNHDA and CDR2 SQIVND (reference sequence). With 8 bases removed from V and 1 base from J, the gap between germline ends came to 8 bases. CDR3 protein: CASRTENTEAFF. CDR3 sequence (DNA): TGTGCCAGTCGGACAGAGAACACTGAAGCTTTCTTT. Filled out from reference TRBV19 and TRBJ1-1, the complete variable domain reads DGGITQSPKYLFRKEGQNVTLSCEQNLNHDAMYWYRQDPGQGLRLIYYSQIVNDFQKGDIAEGYSVSREKKESFPLTVTSAQKNPTAFYLCASRTENTEAFFGQGTRLTVV.

The V call is TRBV19, the J call TRBJ1-1; D might be TRBD1 (6 bases). Germline V gives CDR1 LNHDA, CDR2 SQIVND (reference sequence). Trimming removed 5 bases from V and 2 bases from J, with 15 bases in between. This CDR3 region has 15 residues. The CDR3 loop reads CASSPFPDSNTEAFF. CDR3 in DNA: TGTGCCAGTAGTCCCTTCCCGGACAGTAACACTGAAGCTTTCTTT.

This rearrangement joins TRBV20-1 to TRBJ1-4, with D uncertain. This CDR3 contains 11 residues. V was clipped by 4 bases and J by 7 bases, with 7 bases between them. Germline CDR1 reads DFQATT; CDR2 reads SNEGSKA (reference sequence). This CDR3 is CSAISGEKLFF. The CDR3 nucleotides read TGCAGTGCTATTTCGGGTGAAAAACTGTTTTTT.

The rearrangement links TRBV27 to TRBJ1-3; weak D call: TRBD1 (5 bases). The CDR3 loop spans 18 amino acids. The V gene's germline CDR1 is MNHEY and CDR2 SMNVEV (reference sequence). Trimming shortened V by 4 bases and J by 3 bases, and 22 bases separated the two germline ends. The CDR3 here is CASSSPGLSKVRGNTIYF. The CDR3, as DNA: TGTGCCAGCAGTTCTCCGGGACTAAGTAAGGTTCGTGGAAACACCATATATTTT.

The chain employs TRBV9 and TRBJ2-1, with TRBD2 identical over 14 bases. V dropped 0 bases and J dropped 5; count of bases not matched to a gene: 4. Per germline, CDR1 SGDLS and CDR2 YYNGEE. The CDR3 covers 17 residues. Here the CDR3 DNA reads TGTGCCAGCAGCGTAGCCGCGGGACTAGCGGGAGACAATGAGCAGTTCTTC. It codes for CASSVAAGLAGDNEQFF.

J is TRBJ2-1 and V is TRBV18, with TRBD2 as a possible D gene (7 bases). The germline gives CDR1 KGHSH, CDR2 LQKENI. CDR3 length: 14 amino acids. Trimming took 2 bases from V and 16 from J, leaving 21 bases between them. DNA for the CDR3: TGTGCCAGCTCACCAAAGGCGGCGGGGGCGCTTGATTTCTTC. Amino acids: CASSPKAAGALDFF. Together with reference TRBV18 and TRBJ2-1, the CDR3 gives the full variable domain: NAGVMQNPRHLVRRRGQEARLRCSPMKGHSHVYWYRQLPEEGLKFMVYLQKENIIDESGMPKERFSAEFPKEGPSILRIQQVVRGDSAAYFCASSPKAAGALDFFGPGTRLTVL.

The CDR3 here is CASSLEPGVAETQYF. The CDR3 DNA is TGTGCCAGCAGCTTAGAACCGGGGGTGGCGGAGACCCAGTACTTC. The J gene is TRBJ2-5, the V gene TRBV7-2, with D perhaps TRBD2 (6 bases). The CDR3 contains 15 residues. Germline assignment: CDR1 SGHTA and CDR2 FQGNSA. V was trimmed by 1 base and J by 5 bases, leaving 14 bases between them.

This chain uses TRBV15 with TRBJ1-1; the D gene is possibly TRBD1 (6 bases). The CDR3 is made up of 16 amino acids. Between the trimmed V and J ends, which lost 0 bases and 1 base, there was a span of 12 bases. CDR1 is LNHNV and CDR2 is YYDKDF in the germline V gene (reference sequence). CDR3 in amino acids: CATSRDREGGNTEAFF. As DNA, the CDR3 is TGTGCCACCAGCAGAGATCGGGAAGGGGGGAACACTGAAGCTTTCTTT.